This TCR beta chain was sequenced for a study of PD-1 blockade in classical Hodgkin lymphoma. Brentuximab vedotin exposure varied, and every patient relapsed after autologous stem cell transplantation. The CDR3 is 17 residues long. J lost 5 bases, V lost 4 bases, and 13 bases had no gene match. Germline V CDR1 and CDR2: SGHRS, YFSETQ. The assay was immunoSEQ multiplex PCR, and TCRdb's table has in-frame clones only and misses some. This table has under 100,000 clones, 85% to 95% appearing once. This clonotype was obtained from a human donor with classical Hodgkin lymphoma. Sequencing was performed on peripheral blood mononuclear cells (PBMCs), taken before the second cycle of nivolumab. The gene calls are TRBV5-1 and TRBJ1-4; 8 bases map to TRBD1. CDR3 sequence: CASSPGQGRRGNEKLFF. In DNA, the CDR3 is TGCGCCAGCAGCCCAGGACAGGGCCGTCGGGGAAATGAAAAACTGTTTTTT.